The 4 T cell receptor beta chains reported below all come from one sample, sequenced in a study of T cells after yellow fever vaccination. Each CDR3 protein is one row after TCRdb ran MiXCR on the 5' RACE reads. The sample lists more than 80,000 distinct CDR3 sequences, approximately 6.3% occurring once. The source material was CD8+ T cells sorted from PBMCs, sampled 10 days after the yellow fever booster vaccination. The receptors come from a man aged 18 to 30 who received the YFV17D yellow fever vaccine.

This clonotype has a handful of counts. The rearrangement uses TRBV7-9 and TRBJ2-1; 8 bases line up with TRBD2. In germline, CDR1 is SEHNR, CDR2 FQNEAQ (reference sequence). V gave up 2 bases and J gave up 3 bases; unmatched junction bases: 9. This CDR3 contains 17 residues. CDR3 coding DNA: TGTGCCAGCAGCTTAACCGGGACTAGGGATCACTACAATGAGCAGTTCTTC. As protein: CASSLTGTRDHYNEQFF.

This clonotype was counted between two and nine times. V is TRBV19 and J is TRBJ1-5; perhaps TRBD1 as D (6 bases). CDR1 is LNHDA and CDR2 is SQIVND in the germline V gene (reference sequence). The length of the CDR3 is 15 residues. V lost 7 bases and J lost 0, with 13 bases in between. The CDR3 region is CASTMTGHSNQPQHF. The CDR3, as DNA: TGTGCCAGTACTATGACAGGCCATAGCAATCAGCCCCAGCATTTT.

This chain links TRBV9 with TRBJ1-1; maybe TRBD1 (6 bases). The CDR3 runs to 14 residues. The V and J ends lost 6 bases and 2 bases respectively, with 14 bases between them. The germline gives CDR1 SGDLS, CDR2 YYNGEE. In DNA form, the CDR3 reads TGTGCCAGCAACAGGGTGGGAATTAACACTGAAGCTTTCTTT. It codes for CASNRVGINTEAFF. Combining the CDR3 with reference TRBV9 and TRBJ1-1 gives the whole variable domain DSGVTQTPKHLITATGQRVTLRCSPRSGDLSVYWYQQSLDQGLQFLIQYYNGEERAKGNILERFSAQQFPDLHSELNLSSLELGDSALYFCASNRVGINTEAFFGQGTRLTVV.

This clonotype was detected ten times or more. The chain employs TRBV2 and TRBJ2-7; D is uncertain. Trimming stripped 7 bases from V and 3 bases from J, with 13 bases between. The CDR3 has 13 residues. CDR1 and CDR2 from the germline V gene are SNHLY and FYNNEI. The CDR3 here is CASTRSDGYEQYF. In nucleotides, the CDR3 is TGTGCCAGCACCAGATCGGACGGCTACGAGCAGTACTTC.